The 8 T cell receptor beta chains given below trace back to one sample, sequenced in a study of radiation and T cells in renal cell carcinoma. Clones were read by immunoSEQ multiplex PCR, and TCRdb kept only the in-frame ones, dropping some. The sample lists thousands of clones, about 61% occurring once. Sample treatment: treatment-naive control, cytoreductive nephrectomy. This specimen was tumor tissue, taken from a patient whose treatment was nephrectomy without radiotherapy. These receptors originate from a woman in her 70s with renal cell carcinoma.

This chain links TRBV21-1 with TRBJ1-6. TRBV21-1 has pseudogene status. The CDR3 loop spans 17 amino acids. CDR3 region: CASSNWLHIHHNSPLHF. CDR3 DNA: TGTGCCAGCAGTAATTGGCTACACATACATCATAATTCACCCCTCCACTTT.

This chain joins TRBV6-5 and TRBJ1-5; maybe TRBD1 (5 bases). CDR1 is MNHEY and CDR2 is SVGAGI in the germline V gene. Trimming took off 0 bases at V and 2 bases at J, with 5 bases between the two ends. The CDR3 contains 14 residues. The CDR3 loop is CASSYSGGNQPQHF. In DNA form, the CDR3 reads TGTGCCAGCAGTTACTCGGGGGGCAATCAGCCCCAGCATTTT.

To note about this clone: One end of the junction fails to match germline, which may point to a read error. This chain links TRBV7-3 with TRBJ2-1; 12 nucleotides align to TRBD2. The CDR3 contains 15 residues. Germline V gene lookup returns CDR1 SGHTA and CDR2 FQGTGA. In DNA, the CDR3 is TGCGCCAGCAGCTCCCTAGCGGGGGGGCGGGATGAGCAGTTCTTC. Translation: CASSSLAGGRDEQFF.

This chain joins TRBV9 and TRBJ2-3; a weak D match, TRBD1 (6 bases). This CDR3 comprises 15 residues. The germline CDR1 and CDR2 sequences are SGDLS and YYNGEE. The V and J ends lost 3 bases and 0 bases respectively, with 11 bases between them. CDR3 in amino acids: CASSATGTSTDTQYF. CDR3 bases: TGTGCCAGCAGCGCTACAGGGACAAGCACAGATACGCAGTATTTT.

This clone was recorded a few times. The chain employs TRBV28 and TRBJ1-2, with TRBD1 matching 9 bases. Germline-derived CDR1 and CDR2 are MDHEN and SYDVKM. This CDR3 has 13 amino acids. V shed 3 bases and J 8 bases; nucleotides not matched to a gene: 4. The CDR3 here is CASSFGTGFGYTF. The CDR3 DNA sequence: TGTGCCAGCAGTTTTGGGACAGGGTTCGGCTACACCTTC.

This clone occurred a few times. V is TRBV5-5 and J is TRBJ2-2, with D unclear. The CDR3 is 12 amino acids. Germline values: CDR1 SGHKS, CDR2 YYEKEE (reference sequence). Trimming left V 4 bases short and J 7 bases short, with 8 bases between. CDR3 residues: CASSPGFGELFF. DNA for the CDR3: TGTGCCAGCAGCCCCGGGTTCGGGGAGCTGTTTTTT.

The rearrangement joins TRBV9 to TRBJ1-2, with D uncertain. The CDR3 consists of 15 residues. Germline values: CDR1 SGDLS, CDR2 YYNGEE. V was clipped by 3 bases and J by 2 bases, with 14 bases between them. CDR3 protein: CASSADLRQNYGYTF. The CDR3 DNA follows: TGTGCCAGCAGCGCGGACCTGAGACAAAACTATGGCTACACCTTC.

This chain connects TRBV7-2 to TRBJ2-5; TRBD2 is a possible D gene (6 bases). Germline-derived CDR1 and CDR2 are SGHTA and FQGNSA. Trimming took 0 bases from V and 5 from J, leaving 10 bases between them. The CDR3 runs to 14 residues. The CDR3: CASSLAGAGETQYF. CDR3 DNA sequence: TGTGCCAGCAGCTTAGCCGGGGCGGGGGAGACCCAGTACTTC.